The rows below give T cell receptor beta chains drawn from one sample of a study of vaccination and CD4 T cells after COVID-19. What these receptors recognize is not known. Each CDR3 protein gets one entry after TCRdb re-called the PCR reads with MiXCR. The repertoire holds approximately 11,000 distinct CDR3 sequences, with around 28% as singletons. Sequences were obtained from cultured CD4+ T cells from blood. The receptors were gathered from a human donor with COVID-19. Both conserved end residues are part of each CDR3. D genes are given only for firm matches. Size values are once, few and many counts, or a class for expanded clones, and some rows have none.

v_call,d_call,clone_size,j_call,cdr3_aa,cdr3_nt
TRBV14,.,.,TRBJ1-2,CASSQEPSPAPYGYTF,TGTGCCAGCAGCCAAGAACCTAGCCCAGCCCCCTATGGCTACACCTTC
TRBV19,TRBD1,.,TRBJ1-4,CASSIGQGNEKLFF,TGTGCCAGTAGTATTGGACAGGGAAATGAAAAACTGTTTTTT
TRBV20-1,.,.,TRBJ2-5,CSAPGFTSQETQYF,TGCAGTGCTCCAGGGTTTACCTCCCAAGAGACCCAGTACTTC
TRBV4-2,.,.,TRBJ1-2,CASSQNRGEYGYTF,TGTGCCAGCAGCCAAAACCGGGGCGAATATGGCTACACCTTC
TRBV19,.,.,TRBJ2-1,CASGRQGYSYNEQFF,TGTGCCAGCGGGAGACAGGGATACTCCTACAATGAGCAGTTCTTC
TRBV5-4,.,once,TRBJ2-5,CASSARGLQETQYF,TGTGCCAGCAGCGCGAGAGGCCTACAAGAGACCCAGTACTTC
TRBV28,TRBD2,.,TRBJ2-1,CASSRAGVPYNEQFF,TGTGCCAGCAGTCGAGCGGGGGTCCCTTACAATGAGCAGTTCTTC
TRBV6-1,.,.,TRBJ2-7,CASNAGTPYEQYF,TGTGCCAGTAACGCCGGGACGCCCTACGAGCAGTACTTC
TRBV30,.,few,TRBJ1-1,CAWIPIPSEAFF,TGTGCCTGGATCCCTATTCCGTCCGAGGCTTTCTTT
TRBV19,TRBD2,.,TRBJ2-3,CASSPQKRGGSTDTQYF,TGTGCCAGTAGTCCCCAAAAGCGGGGGGGTAGCACAGATACGCAGTATTTT
TRBV18,TRBD1,.,TRBJ1-2,CASSRDGTGTLYGYTF,TGTGCCAGCTCACGAGACGGGACAGGGACCCTTTATGGCTACACCTTC
TRBV29-1,.,.,TRBJ2-7,CSVSGSSVYYEQYF,TGCAGCGTTTCAGGGTCTAGCGTTTACTACGAGCAGTACTTC
TRBV7-8,TRBD2,.,TRBJ2-3,CASSLVAGGPSDTQYF,TGTGCCAGCAGCTTAGTTGCGGGGGGGCCCTCAGATACGCAGTATTTT
TRBV5-1,.,.,TRBJ1-5,CASSLDSYSNQPQHF,TGCGCCAGCAGCTTGGACAGCTATAGCAATCAGCCCCAGCATTTT
TRBV7-9,TRBD1,few,TRBJ1-6,CASSSEALGTGNSPLHF,TGTGCCAGCAGCTCCGAAGCCCTCGGGACAGGGAATTCACCCCTCCACTTT
TRBV30,TRBD1,.,TRBJ1-6,CAWSKQGGSGDSPLHF,TGTGCCTGGAGTAAACAGGGGGGCAGTGGAGATTCACCCCTCCACTTT
TRBV4-2,.,.,TRBJ2-1,CASSQDAVGGHNEQFF,TGTGCCAGCAGCCAAGATGCAGTAGGAGGGCACAATGAGCAGTTCTTC
TRBV12-3/TRBV12-4,.,few,TRBJ1-2,CASSFKGQLGYTF,TGTGCCAGCAGTTTTAAAGGGCAGCTTGGCTACACCTTC
TRBV6-1,.,few,TRBJ1-5,CASSEYYGNNQPQHF,TGTGCCAGCAGTGAATATTACGGAAACAATCAGCCCCAGCATTTT
TRBV5-1,.,.,TRBJ2-3,CASSTAAGSLDTQYF,TGCGCCAGCAGCACGGCGGCAGGGAGTTTGGATACGCAGTATTTT
TRBV6-4,.,few,TRBJ2-7,CASRNFPSGGYYEQYF,TGTGCCAGCAGAAACTTCCCTTCGGGCGGTTACTACGAGCAGTACTTC
TRBV14,.,few,TRBJ1-5,CASSQDRNQPQHF,TGTGCCAGCAGCCAGGATAGGAATCAGCCCCAGCATTTT
TRBV20-1,TRBD1,.,TRBJ1-2,CSAPGGAGGDYGYTF,TGCAGTGCTCCCGGGGGGGCAGGGGGCGACTATGGCTACACCTTC
TRBV6-1,TRBD1,.,TRBJ1-5,CASSPDRGDQPQHF,TGTGCCAGCAGCCCAGACAGGGGGGATCAGCCCCAGCATTTT
TRBV12-3/TRBV12-4,.,few,TRBJ2-7,CASSLRQGWYEQYF,TGTGCCAGCAGTTTAAGGCAGGGCTGGTACGAGCAGTACTTC
TRBV11-2,TRBD2,.,TRBJ2-7,CASSLDASGGFNYEQYF,TGTGCCAGCAGCTTAGATGCTAGCGGGGGGTTCAACTACGAGCAGTACTTC
TRBV7-3,TRBD1,few,TRBJ1-1,CASSIGQGGTEAFF,TGTGCCAGCAGCATAGGACAGGGCGGCACTGAAGCTTTCTTT
TRBV30,TRBD1,.,TRBJ1-2,CAWEKDRDGGYTF,TGTGCCTGGGAAAAAGACAGGGACGGAGGCTACACCTTC
TRBV6-1,.,.,TRBJ2-7,CASQGGSSYEQYF,TGTGCCAGTCAGGGGGGAAGCTCCTACGAGCAGTACTTC
TRBV6-1,TRBD2,few,TRBJ2-5,CASSGGLAGGQETQYF,TGTGCCAGCAGTGGGGGACTAGCGGGGGGACAAGAGACCCAGTACTTC
TRBV20-1,.,few,TRBJ1-1,CSARQGNTEAFF,TGCAGTGCTAGACAGGGGAACACTGAAGCTTTCTTT
TRBV6-1,TRBD1,.,TRBJ2-7,CASSPGTGTGAFYEQYF,TGTGCCAGCAGTCCTGGTACCGGGACAGGGGCCTTCTACGAGCAGTACTTC
TRBV10-1,.,few,TRBJ1-1,CASSNRGETEAFF,TGCGCCAGCAGTAATAGGGGGGAGACTGAAGCTTTCTTT
TRBV15,TRBD1,few,TRBJ1-3,CATSRDRGSGNTIYF,TGTGCCACCAGCCGGGACAGGGGCTCTGGAAACACCATATATTTT
TRBV18,.,.,TRBJ1-5,CASSPDSYSNQPQHF,TGTGCCAGCTCACCAGACAGCTATAGCAATCAGCCCCAGCATTTT
TRBV20-1,.,few,TRBJ2-5,CSAAPQGAPTGTQYF,TGCAGTGCTGCACCCCAAGGGGCCCCCACGGGGACCCAGTACTTC
TRBV2,.,few,TRBJ2-7,CASSEGHIYEQYF,TGTGCCAGCAGTGAGGGACACATCTACGAGCAGTACTTC
TRBV27,.,.,TRBJ1-6,CASSFGRGNSPLHF,TGTGCCAGCAGTTTCGGACGGGGAAATTCACCCCTCCACTTT
TRBV19,TRBD1,.,TRBJ2-7,CASSAPGTGIPPEQYF,TGTGCCAGTAGTGCCCCCGGGACAGGGATCCCCCCGGAGCAGTACTTC
TRBV6-4,.,.,TRBJ1-6,CASSAGSYNSPLHF,TGTGCCAGCAGCGCCGGGTCCTATAATTCACCCCTCCACTTT
TRBV24-1,TRBD1,medium-sized,TRBJ1-5,CATSDSGTGNNQPQHF,TGTGCCACCAGTGATTCCGGGACAGGGAACAATCAGCCCCAGCATTTT
TRBV20-1,TRBD1,few,TRBJ2-4,CSAPRDREGEAKNIQYF,TGCAGTGCTCCCCGGGACAGGGAGGGTGAGGCCAAAAACATTCAGTACTTC
TRBV5-8,TRBD1,.,TRBJ1-5,CASRLIWRTGGGNQPQHF,TGTGCCAGCAGACTCATTTGGCGGACAGGGGGCGGCAATCAGCCCCAGCATTTT
TRBV6-5,.,.,TRBJ1-2,CASSYSTGGVYGYTF,TGTGCCAGCAGTTACTCGACCGGCGGAGTCTATGGCTACACCTTC
TRBV7-7,TRBD1,once,TRBJ2-2,CASSPDRATGELFF,TGTGCTAGCAGCCCCGACAGGGCCACCGGGGAGCTGTTTTTT
TRBV6-1,TRBD1,few,TRBJ2-7,CASRTGGVWYEQYF,TGTGCCAGCAGAACAGGGGGCGTGTGGTACGAGCAGTACTTC
TRBV14,TRBD2,once,TRBJ2-5,CASSQDRASGETQYF,TGTGCCAGCAGCCAAGATCGTGCTAGCGGGGAGACCCAGTACTTC
TRBV11-2,TRBD1,medium-sized,TRBJ1-6,CASSPIRDRGWDSPLHF,TGTGCCAGCAGCCCCATCCGAGACAGGGGTTGGGATTCACCCCTCCACTTT
TRBV25-1,TRBD1,medium-sized,TRBJ1-6,CASSRGDSSSSYNSPLHF,TGTGCCAGCAGCCGTGGGGACAGCTCCAGCTCCTATAATTCACCCCTCCACTTT
TRBV19,.,few,TRBJ1-6,CASSYRDSPLHF,TGTGCCAGTAGTTACCGAGATTCACCCCTCCACTTT
TRBV29-1,.,.,TRBJ2-4,CSVVPVENIQYF,TGCAGCGTTGTTCCGGTGGAAAACATTCAGTACTTC
TRBV5-1,.,few,TRBJ1-1,CASSLAVLNTEAFF,TGCGCCAGCAGCTTGGCAGTGCTGAACACTGAAGCTTTCTTT